This T cell receptor beta chain originates from a study of naive and memory T cell subsets. Study-wide results and limits: In CD4 and CD8 cells, diversity dropped from naive through EMRA.

Regarding this clonotype: Antigen specificity is unknown.

This CDR3 region has 15 residues. With V trimmed by 1 base and J by 7 bases, 7 bases remained unmatched. Germline V gene lookup returns CDR1 LGHNA and CDR2 YSLEER. Four subsets defined by CD45RA and CD27 were sorted after CD3, CD4, CD8 and live/dead staining. Sorting gates: effector memory CD45RA-CD27-, EMRA CD45RA+CD27-. An equimolar mix of two oligonucleotides served as the beta constant-region primer for TRBC1 and TRBC2. Ligated cDNA was amplified by four rounds of PCR with nested alpha and beta constant-region primers and SP2. TCRdb fed the UMI-ligation and nested PCR reads into MiXCR, producing one record per CDR3 protein. The sample includes 37,000 or so distinct CDR3 sequences, 13% of them seen just once.

Sequencing was done on a sample of effector memory CD4+ T cells from blood. The sample's subset: effector memory, CD45RA- CD27-. This TCR was sampled from a human donor in good health. This chain joins TRBV4-3 and TRBJ2-7; 10 positions agree with TRBD2. In DNA, the CDR3 is TGCGCCAGCAGCCAAGTGGCTAGCGGGAGTTGGGAGCAGTACTTC. It yields the protein CASSQVASGSWEQYF.